The rows below give T cell receptor beta chains drawn from one sample of a study of Ad26.COV2.S vaccination and SARS-CoV-2 variants. Using immunoSEQ multiplex PCR, the repertoire was profiled, and TCRdb retains in-frame clones only, with some absent. Seen here are around 450,000 clones, approximately 90% observed once, and the top ten hold roughly 4%. The sequences come from peripheral blood, collected in a trial of Ad26.COV2.S vaccine versus placebo. These receptors were obtained from a person between 18 and 60 years old who received the Ad26.COV2.S COVID-19 vaccine or a placebo. Both conserved end residues are part of each CDR3. Each record gives: clone size, J gene, D gene, V gene, CDR3 protein, CDR3 DNA. D genes are given only for firm matches. The listing skips clone size in some rows; elsewhere it reads once, few, many or a size class.

abundance: NA
j_gene: TRBJ2-7
d_gene: NA
v_gene: TRBV7-6
CDR3aa: CASSSRPGTSTYEQYF
CDR3nt: TGTGCCAGCAGCTCACGTCCCGGGACATCCACCTACGAGCAGTACTTC

abundance: NA
j_gene: TRBJ2-3
d_gene: TRBD2
v_gene: TRBV7-8
CDR3aa: CASSKTSGGAVIADTQYF
CDR3nt: TGTGCCAGCAGCAAGACTAGCGGGGGGGCCGTGATCGCAGATACGCAGTATTTT

abundance: NA
j_gene: TRBJ1-6
d_gene: NA
v_gene: TRBV6-6
CDR3aa: CASSYLAVNSPLHF
CDR3nt: TGTGCCAGCAGTTACCTCGCGGTGAATTCACCCCTCCACTTT

abundance: NA
j_gene: TRBJ1-2
d_gene: NA
v_gene: TRBV27
CDR3aa: CASSPGRGGPNYGYTF
CDR3nt: TGTGCCAGCAGTCCCGGGCGTGGGGGACCCAACTATGGCTACACCTTC

abundance: NA
j_gene: TRBJ2-2
d_gene: NA
v_gene: TRBV29-1
CDR3aa: CSAGGPANTGELFF
CDR3nt: TGCAGCGCCGGTGGGCCTGCGAACACCGGGGAGCTGTTTTTT

abundance: NA
j_gene: TRBJ2-2
d_gene: NA
v_gene: TRBV5-4
CDR3aa: CASSLARAGELFF
CDR3nt: TGTGCCAGCAGCTTGGCCAGGGCCGGGGAGCTGTTTTTT

abundance: NA
j_gene: TRBJ2-1
d_gene: NA
v_gene: TRBV24-1
CDR3aa: CATSDGPNNEQFF
CDR3nt: TGTGCCACCAGTGATGGGCCGAACAATGAGCAGTTCTTC

abundance: NA
j_gene: TRBJ2-2
d_gene: NA
v_gene: TRBV7-9
CDR3aa: CASSLARDTGELFF
CDR3nt: TGTGCCAGCAGCTTAGCACGAGACACCGGGGAGCTGTTTTTT

abundance: NA
j_gene: TRBJ2-7
d_gene: NA
v_gene: TRBV4-1
CDR3aa: CASSLRPHSAQTNEQYF
CDR3nt: TGCGCCAGCAGTCTTCGGCCTCACAGCGCACAAACGAACGAGCAGTACTTC

abundance: NA
j_gene: TRBJ1-5
d_gene: NA
v_gene: TRBV19
CDR3aa: CASTSGTRGFQPQHF
CDR3nt: TGTGCCAGTACCTCCGGGACACGGGGATTTCAGCCCCAGCATTTT

abundance: NA
j_gene: TRBJ1-2
d_gene: NA
v_gene: TRBV7-9
CDR3aa: CASSFGGESYGYTF
CDR3nt: TGTGCCAGCAGCTTTGGTGGGGAGAGCTATGGCTACACCTTC

abundance: once
j_gene: TRBJ1-6
d_gene: NA
v_gene: TRBV19
CDR3aa: CASRRSSNSPLHF
CDR3nt: TGTGCCAGTAGGCGCAGTTCTAATTCACCCCTCCACTTT

abundance: once
j_gene: TRBJ2-3
d_gene: TRBD1
v_gene: TRBV6-1
CDR3aa: CASSEALRRTGNTQYF
CDR3nt: TGTGCCAGCAGTGAAGCGCTTCGGCGGACAGGGAATACGCAGTATTTT

abundance: NA
j_gene: TRBJ1-1
d_gene: NA
v_gene: TRBV7-9
CDR3aa: CASSFEDPTEAFF
CDR3nt: TGTGCCAGCAGCTTCGAGGACCCCACTGAAGCTTTCTTT

abundance: NA
j_gene: TRBJ1-2
d_gene: NA
v_gene: TRBV29-1
CDR3aa: CSVDFGTLYGYTF
CDR3nt: TGCAGCGTTGATTTTGGGACGCTCTATGGCTACACCTTC

abundance: NA
j_gene: TRBJ1-1
d_gene: NA
v_gene: TRBV27
CDR3aa: CASSPRGRIGNTEAFF
CDR3nt: TGTGCCAGCAGCCCCCGGGGGCGGATAGGGAACACTGAAGCTTTCTTT

abundance: NA
j_gene: TRBJ2-2
d_gene: NA
v_gene: TRBV6-2/TRBV6-3
CDR3aa: CASSYSSDTGELFF
CDR3nt: TGTGCCAGCAGTTACTCCTCGGACACCGGGGAGCTGTTTTTT

abundance: once
j_gene: TRBJ2-5
d_gene: NA
v_gene: TRBV6-2/TRBV6-3
CDR3aa: CASSYRVGETQYF
CDR3nt: TGTGCCAGCAGTTACAGGGTTGGCGAGACCCAGTACTTC

abundance: NA
j_gene: TRBJ1-1
d_gene: NA
v_gene: TRBV5-1
CDR3aa: CASSPFGGLTEAFF
CDR3nt: TGCGCCAGCAGCCCCTTCGGGGGGCTCACTGAAGCTTTCTTT

abundance: NA
j_gene: TRBJ2-2
d_gene: NA
v_gene: TRBV11-2
CDR3aa: CASSFASAGELFF
CDR3nt: TGTGCCAGCAGCTTTGCGTCGGCCGGGGAGCTGTTTTTT

abundance: few
j_gene: TRBJ1-5
d_gene: NA
v_gene: TRBV4-3
CDR3aa: CASSQDLWDSNQPQHF
CDR3nt: TGCGCCAGCAGCCAAGATTTGTGGGACAGCAATCAGCCCCAGCATTTT

abundance: NA
j_gene: TRBJ2-2
d_gene: NA
v_gene: TRBV25-1
CDR3aa: CASWGTGELFF
CDR3nt: TGTGCCAGCTGGGGGACCGGGGAGCTGTTTTTT

abundance: NA
j_gene: TRBJ2-3
d_gene: NA
v_gene: TRBV24-1
CDR3aa: CATSPLGGGLDTDTQYF
CDR3nt: TGTGCCACCAGTCCCTTAGGGGGGGGCCTCGACACAGATACGCAGTATTTT

abundance: NA
j_gene: TRBJ2-3
d_gene: TRBD2
v_gene: TRBV5-4
CDR3aa: CASRGPGLAGGDTDTQYF
CDR3nt: TGTGCCAGCAGAGGGCCGGGACTAGCGGGGGGCGACACAGATACGCAGTATTTT

abundance: NA
j_gene: TRBJ2-3
d_gene: TRBD2
v_gene: TRBV5-4
CDR3aa: CASSGATSLADTQYF
CDR3nt: TGTGCCAGCAGCGGGGCGACTAGCTTGGCAGATACGCAGTATTTT

abundance: NA
j_gene: TRBJ1-1
d_gene: NA
v_gene: TRBV19
CDR3aa: CASSMWTVPNTEAFF
CDR3nt: TGTGCCAGTAGTATGTGGACAGTTCCGAACACTGAAGCTTTCTTT

abundance: NA
j_gene: TRBJ1-3
d_gene: NA
v_gene: TRBV9
CDR3aa: CASSVAGDPLNTIYF
CDR3nt: TGTGCCAGCAGCGTAGCCGGGGACCCTCTCAACACCATATATTTT

abundance: NA
j_gene: TRBJ2-3
d_gene: NA
v_gene: TRBV19
CDR3aa: CASSIGASTDTQYF
CDR3nt: TGTGCCAGTAGTATCGGCGCCAGCACAGATACGCAGTATTTT

abundance: few
j_gene: TRBJ2-7
d_gene: NA
v_gene: TRBV9
CDR3aa: CASELGAGQGEQYF
CDR3nt: TGTGCCAGCGAATTAGGGGCAGGTCAAGGGGAGCAGTACTTC

abundance: few
j_gene: TRBJ1-2
d_gene: TRBD1
v_gene: TRBV7-9
CDR3aa: CASSLEGDRGLGYTF
CDR3nt: TGTGCCAGCAGCCTCGAAGGGGACAGGGGGCTGGGCTACACCTTC